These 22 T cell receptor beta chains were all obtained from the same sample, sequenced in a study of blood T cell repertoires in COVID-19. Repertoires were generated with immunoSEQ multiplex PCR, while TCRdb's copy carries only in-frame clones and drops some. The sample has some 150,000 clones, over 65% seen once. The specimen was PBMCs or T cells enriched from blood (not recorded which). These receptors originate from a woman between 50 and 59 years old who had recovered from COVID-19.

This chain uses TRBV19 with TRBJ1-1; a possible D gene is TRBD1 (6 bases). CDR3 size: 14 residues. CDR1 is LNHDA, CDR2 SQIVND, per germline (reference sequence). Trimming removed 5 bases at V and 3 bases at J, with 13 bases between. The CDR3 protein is CASSQGYRDTEAFF. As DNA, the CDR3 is TGTGCCAGTAGTCAGGGGTATAGGGACACTGAAGCTTTCTTT. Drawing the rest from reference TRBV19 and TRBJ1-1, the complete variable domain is DGGITQSPKYLFRKEGQNVTLSCEQNLNHDAMYWYRQDPGQGLRLIYYSQIVNDFQKGDIAEGYSVSREKKESFPLTVTSAQKNPTAFYLCASSQGYRDTEAFFGQGTRLTVV.

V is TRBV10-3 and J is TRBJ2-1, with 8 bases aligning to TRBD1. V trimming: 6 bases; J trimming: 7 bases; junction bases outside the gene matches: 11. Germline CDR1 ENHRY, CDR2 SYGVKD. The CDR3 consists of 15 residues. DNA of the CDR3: TGTGCCATCAGCAAAGACAGGGGACCACCTAATGAGCAGTTCTTC. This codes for CAISKDRGPPNEQFF.

Written as DNA, the CDR3 is TGTGCCAGCAGTGGGACAGGGAGGGAGACCCAGTACTTC. Amino acid sequence: CASSGTGRETQYF. This chain links TRBV2 with TRBJ2-5; 8 bases match TRBD1. Germline V gene sequence: CDR1 SNHLY, CDR2 FYNNEI. V was clipped by 4 bases and J by 5 bases; unmatched bases: 3. The CDR3 is made up of 13 amino acids.

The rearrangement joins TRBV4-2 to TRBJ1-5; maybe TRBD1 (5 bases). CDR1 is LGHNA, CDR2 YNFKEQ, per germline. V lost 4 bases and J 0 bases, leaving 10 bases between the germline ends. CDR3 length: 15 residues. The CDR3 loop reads CASSPLGGSNQPQHF. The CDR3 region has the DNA TGTGCCAGCAGCCCATTGGGGGGTAGCAATCAGCCCCAGCATTTT.

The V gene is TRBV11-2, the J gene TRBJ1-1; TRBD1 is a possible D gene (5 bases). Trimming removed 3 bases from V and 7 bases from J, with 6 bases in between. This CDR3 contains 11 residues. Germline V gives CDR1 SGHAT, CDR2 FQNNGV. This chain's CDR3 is CASSFGGEAFF. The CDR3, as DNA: TGTGCCAGCAGCTTCGGGGGTGAAGCTTTCTTT.

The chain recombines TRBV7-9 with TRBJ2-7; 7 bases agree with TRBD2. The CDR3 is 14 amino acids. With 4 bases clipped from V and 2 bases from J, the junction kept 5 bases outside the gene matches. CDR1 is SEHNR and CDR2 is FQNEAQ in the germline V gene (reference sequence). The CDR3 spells CASSSGTTTYEQYV. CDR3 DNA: TGTGCCAGCAGCTCCGGGACTACCACCTACGAGCAGTACGTC.

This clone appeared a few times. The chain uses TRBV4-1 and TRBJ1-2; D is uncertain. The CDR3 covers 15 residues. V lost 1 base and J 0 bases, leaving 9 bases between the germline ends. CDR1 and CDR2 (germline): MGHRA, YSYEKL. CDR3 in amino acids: CASSQAGGANYGYTF. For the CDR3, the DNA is TGCGCCAGCAGCCAAGCCGGCGGAGCTAACTATGGCTACACCTTC.

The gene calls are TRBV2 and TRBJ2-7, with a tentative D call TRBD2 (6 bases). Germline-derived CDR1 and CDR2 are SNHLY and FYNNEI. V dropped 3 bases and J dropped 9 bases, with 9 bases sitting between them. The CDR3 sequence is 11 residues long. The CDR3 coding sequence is TGTGCCAGCAGTGAGGGCGGGACGCAGTACGTC. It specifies CASSEGGTQYV.

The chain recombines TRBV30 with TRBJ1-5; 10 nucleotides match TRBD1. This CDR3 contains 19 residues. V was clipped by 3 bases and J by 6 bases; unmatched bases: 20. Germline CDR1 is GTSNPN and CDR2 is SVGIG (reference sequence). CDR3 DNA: TGTGCCTGGAGCAGCCCCCGGGACAGGGGCCGCCAGCGCGGTCAGCCCCAGCATTTT. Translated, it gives CAWSSPRDRGRQRGQPQHF. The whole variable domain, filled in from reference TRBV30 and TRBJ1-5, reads SQTIHQWPATLVQPVGSPLSLECTVEGTSNPNLYWYRQAAGRGLQLLFYSVGIGQISSEVPQNLSASRPQDRQFILSSKKLLLSDSGFYLCAWSSPRDRGRQRGQPQHFGDGTRLSIL.

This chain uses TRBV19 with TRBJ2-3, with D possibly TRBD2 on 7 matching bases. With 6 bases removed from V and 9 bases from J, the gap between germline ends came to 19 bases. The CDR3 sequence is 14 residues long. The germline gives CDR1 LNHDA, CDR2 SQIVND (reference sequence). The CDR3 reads CASSEGHTAGTQYF. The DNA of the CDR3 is TGTGCCAGTAGCGAGGGACACACAGCGGGGACGCAGTATTTT.

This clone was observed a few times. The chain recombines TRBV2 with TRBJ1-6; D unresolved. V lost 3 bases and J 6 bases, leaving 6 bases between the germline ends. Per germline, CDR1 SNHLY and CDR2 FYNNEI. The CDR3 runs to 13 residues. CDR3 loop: CASSEAPNSPLHF. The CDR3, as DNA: TGTGCCAGCAGTGAGGCCCCTAATTCACCCCTCCACTTT.

As DNA, the CDR3 is TGTGCCAGCAGTCCAGTTAGCGGGGGGGCCCCCAATGAGCAGTTCTTC. It specifies CASSPVSGGAPNEQFF. The chain recombines TRBV4-2 with TRBJ2-1; TRBD2 matches 11 bases. Germline V lookup: CDR1 LGHNA, CDR2 YNFKEQ. CDR3 length equals 16 residues. Unmatched junction bases numbered 10, after V lost 6 bases and J lost 6 bases.

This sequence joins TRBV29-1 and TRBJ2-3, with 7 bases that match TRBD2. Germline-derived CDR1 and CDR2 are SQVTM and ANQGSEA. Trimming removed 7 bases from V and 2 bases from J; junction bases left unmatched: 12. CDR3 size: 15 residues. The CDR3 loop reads CSGQGALAFTDTQYF. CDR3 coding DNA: TGCAGCGGTCAAGGCGCACTAGCGTTCACAGATACGCAGTATTTT.

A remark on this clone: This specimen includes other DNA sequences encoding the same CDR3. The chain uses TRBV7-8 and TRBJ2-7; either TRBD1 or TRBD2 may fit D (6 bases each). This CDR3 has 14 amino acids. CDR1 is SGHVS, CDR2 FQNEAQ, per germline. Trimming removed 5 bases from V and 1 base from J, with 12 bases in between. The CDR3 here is CASSLGGPSYEQYV. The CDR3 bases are TGTGCCAGCAGCCTAGGGGGGCCTTCCTACGAGCAGTACGTC.

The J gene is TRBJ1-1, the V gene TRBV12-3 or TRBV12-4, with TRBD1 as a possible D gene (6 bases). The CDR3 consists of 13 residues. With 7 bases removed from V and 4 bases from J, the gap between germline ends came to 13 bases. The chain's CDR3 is CASTYWDTTEAFF. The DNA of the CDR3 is TGTGCCAGCACGTACTGGGACACCACTGAAGCTTTCTTT.

CDR3 residues: CASSRQGGYNEQFF. CDR3 DNA sequence: TGTGCCAGCAGTCGACAGGGTGGGTACAATGAGCAGTTCTTC. The genes are TRBV6-2 or TRBV6-3 and TRBJ2-1; 7 positions match TRBD1. This CDR3 comprises 14 residues. Germline CDR1 reads MNHEY; CDR2 reads SVGEGT. The junction had 5 bases not matched to a gene; V was cut back by 5 bases and J by 4 bases.

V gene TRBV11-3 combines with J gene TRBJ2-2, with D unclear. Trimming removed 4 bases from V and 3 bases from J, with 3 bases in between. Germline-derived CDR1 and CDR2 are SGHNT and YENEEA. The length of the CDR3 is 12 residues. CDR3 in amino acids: CASSSYTGELFF. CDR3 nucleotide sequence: TGTGCCAGCAGCTCATACACCGGGGAGCTGTTTTTT.

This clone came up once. CDR3 sequence reads: CASMKGSEAFF. DNA of the CDR3: TGTGCCAGTATGAAGGGGTCTGAAGCTTTCTTT. The V and J genes are TRBV19 and TRBJ1-1; possible D gene TRBD1, 5 bases. The CDR3 length is 11 residues. V dropped 7 bases and J dropped 6 bases, with 9 bases sitting between them. Looked up from germline, CDR1 is LNHDA and CDR2 is SQIVND (reference sequence).

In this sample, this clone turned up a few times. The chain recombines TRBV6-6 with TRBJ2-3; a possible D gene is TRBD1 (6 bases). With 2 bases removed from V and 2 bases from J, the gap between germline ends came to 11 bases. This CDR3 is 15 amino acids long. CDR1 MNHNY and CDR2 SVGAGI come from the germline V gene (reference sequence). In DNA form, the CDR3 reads TGTGCCAGCAGTTACGTTGGACAGAACACAGATACGCAGTATTTT. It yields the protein CASSYVGQNTDTQYF.

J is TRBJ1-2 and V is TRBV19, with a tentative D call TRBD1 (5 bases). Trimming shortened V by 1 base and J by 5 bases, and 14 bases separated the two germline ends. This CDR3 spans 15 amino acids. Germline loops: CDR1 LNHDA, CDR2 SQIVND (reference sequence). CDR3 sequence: CASSIVGQGYYGYTF. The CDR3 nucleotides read TGTGCCAGTAGTATAGTCGGGCAGGGCTATTATGGCTACACCTTC.

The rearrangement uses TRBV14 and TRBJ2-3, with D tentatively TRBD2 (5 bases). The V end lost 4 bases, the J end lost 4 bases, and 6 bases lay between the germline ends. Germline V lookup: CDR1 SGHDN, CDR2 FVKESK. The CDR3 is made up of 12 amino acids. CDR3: CASSPGADTQYF. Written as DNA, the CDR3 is TGTGCCAGCAGCCCCGGGGCAGATACGCAGTATTTT.

CDR3 nucleotide sequence: TGCGCCAGCAGCGGGACACCAAACTATGGCTACACCTTC. It specifies CASSGTPNYGYTF. The V and J genes are TRBV5-1 and TRBJ1-2; possible D gene TRBD1, 6 bases. The CDR3 contains 13 residues. Trimming pared 4 bases from V and 2 bases from J, leaving 9 bases between. Germline V CDR1 and CDR2: SGHRS, YFSETQ. Together with reference TRBV5-1 and TRBJ1-2, the CDR3 gives the full variable domain: KAGVTQTPRYLIKTRGQQVTLSCSPISGHRSVSWYQQTPGQGLQFLFEYFSETQRNKGNFPGRFSGRQFSNSRSEMNVSTLELGDSALYLCASSGTPNYGYTFGSGTRLTVV.